This T cell receptor (beta chain) appears in the sequencing data of a study of cytomegalovirus exposure and HLA in healthy donors. Notes on the study in general: A few chains tied to CMV proved CMV antigen-specific in vitro.

With respect to this clone: What it binds is unknown.

Per germline, CDR1 SGHNT and CDR2 YYREEE (reference sequence). This CDR3 is 16 amino acids long. V lost 0 bases, J lost 1 base, and 3 bases stayed unmatched. This PCR relied on a set of 60 Vbeta primers and 13 Jbeta primers. Only in-frame clones appear in the TCRdb table, and some are missing; sequencing was by immunoSEQ multiplex PCR. The sample shows 98,000 or so clones, around three quarters of them seen only once. The sequence was obtained from a human donor in good health. Sequenced: PBMCs. This sequence joins TRBV5-4 and TRBJ2-5; 10 positions agree with TRBD1. CDR3 in amino acids: CASSLDGDRGQETQYF. The CDR3 region has the DNA TGTGCCAGCAGCTTGGATGGGGACAGGGGCCAAGAGACCCAGTACTTC.